The rows below give T cell receptor beta chains drawn from one sample of a study of tumor-infiltrating T cells and Merkel cell polyomavirus. Data came from immunoSEQ multiplex PCR; TCRdb stores just in-frame clones and leaves some out. The repertoire consists of about 25,000 clones, with around nine tenths occurring once and the leading ten covering less than 3%. The sequencing sample was made of lymph node tissue. These TCRs come from a man aged 45-65 years with Merkel cell carcinoma. The conserved cysteine and the conserved F or W are not part of the CDR3 here.

V	J	CDR3
TRBV27	TRBJ1-6	ASSSPSGQGFYSPLH
TRBV5-4	TRBJ2-1	ASSLPGEGFEQF
TRBV27	TRBJ2-5	ASSEGGETQY
TRBV9	TRBJ2-7	ASSLKASGINEQY
TRBV7-9	TRBJ2-3	ASSLLSTDTQY
TRBV27	TRBJ1-5	ATSQQGARTSGNQPQH
TRBV5-1	TRBJ1-3	ASSLRGGSSGNTIY
TRBV12-5	TRBJ2-7	ASATGGATYEQY
TRBV15	TRBJ2-1	ATSRGSNEQF
TRBV7-9	TRBJ1-4	ASSPQGSEEKLF
TRBV30	TRBJ2-1	AWSPGTSVTNEQF
TRBV7-8	TRBJ2-1	ASNVAGVSSYNEQF
TRBV5-6	TRBJ1-1	ASSQPGQGSEAF
TRBV5-1	TRBJ2-7	ASGSKREGLYEQY
TRBV27	TRBJ2-7	ASSSPDRGPPYEQY
TRBV5-1	TRBJ2-1	ASSLSSEYNEQF
TRBV7-2	TRBJ2-4	ASSLEPSPGYIQY
TRBV9	TRBJ2-5	ASSVAGHPSIGTQY
TRBV5-8	TRBJ1-2	ASSRQDGGYT
TRBV9	TRBJ2-2	ASSGSGGQTGELF
TRBV7-6	TRBJ2-7	ASSLGTPREEQY
TRBV29-1	TRBJ2-3	SIRTSGSWGDTQY
TRBV6-5	TRBJ2-4	ASRNREAKNIQY
TRBV7-9	TRBJ1-4	ASSWVIGANEKLF
TRBV19	TRBJ1-6	ASGSGYNSPLH
TRBV10-3	TRBJ2-5	AISGAGTSLQETQY
TRBV28	TRBJ1-1	ASSPLGGGNTEAF
TRBV6-5	TRBJ2-1	ASSETSGGYNEQF
TRBV19	TRBJ1-2	ASSRLTGGVDGYT
TRBV7-2	TRBJ1-3	ASSFGPSGNTIY
TRBV18	TRBJ1-2	ASSPLAGNGNYGYT
TRBV27	TRBJ1-2	ASSLDSRGGYT
TRBV7-9	TRBJ1-1	ASSSPLGPEGTEAF
TRBV13	TRBJ1-2	ASSLGQGPNYGYT
TRBV7-9	TRBJ2-7	ASSPKTGGLYEQY
TRBV5-1	TRBJ2-3	ASSLGLAGVIADTQY
TRBV5-1	TRBJ2-4	ASSFDREKEY
TRBV11-2	TRBJ2-1	ASRIAGGIYNEQF
TRBV19	TRBJ2-2	ASSTDRGRTGELF
TRBV7-3	TRBJ1-2	ASSLMGGGNYGYT
TRBV6-4	TRBJ2-1	ASSGLAGEVREQF
TRBV6-5	TRBJ1-1	ASSLTGAQFEAF
TRBV28	TRBJ1-2	ASSLTGGGGYT
TRBV18	TRBJ1-1	ASSPAGAGAF
TRBV10-1	TRBJ2-5	ASSDRPARRDEQY
TRBV21-1	TRBJ2-7	ASSKGRLALNVLYEQY
TRBV28	TRBJ2-7	ASSSSSAGTYEQY
TRBV27	TRBJ2-2	ASSLMRSANTGELF
TRBV7-3	TRBJ1-2	ASSLFPGFYGYT
TRBV5-4	TRBJ2-7	ASSLGQYSYEQY
TRBV28	TRBJ2-7	ASRTLAGASVANEQY
TRBV7-3	TRBJ2-5	ASSLGLAGGQETQY
TRBV27	TRBJ2-5	ASSLAGTRSQETQY
TRBV7-2	TRBJ1-5	ASSLAGASQPQH
TRBV27	TRBJ2-3	ASSFFAGGPADTQY
TRBV5-4	TRBJ2-5	ASSLRDTQETQY
TRBV7-8	TRBJ1-1	ASSSPAGLNTEAF
TRBV28	TRBJ2-2	AIQDMGRGPGELF
TRBV28	TRBJ1-4	ASSGATAGNEKLF